The rows below give T cell receptor beta chains drawn from one sample of a study of blood T cells in healthy people across ages. TCRdb redid the calling of the 5' RACE reads with MiXCR, one entry per CDR3 protein. The sample records fewer than 900,000 distinct CDR3 sequences, 30% to 45% being singletons. Sequencing was performed on blood. The source of these receptors is a man aged 18 to 29 in good health. The CDR3 runs from the conserved cysteine through the conserved F or W.

V: TRBV24-1
CDR3: CATSDDKDHLRSYNEQFF

V: TRBV4-2
CDR3: CASSQETGSGELFF

V: TRBV6-1
CDR3: CASSEGAGAFTEAFF

V: TRBV10-3
CDR3: CAISASNPGQELVNYGYTF

V: TRBV9
CDR3: CASSIHGTGISEQYF

V: TRBV9
CDR3: CASSGPQGGELFF

V: TRBV27
CDR3: CASSSRGGPVNTGELFF

V: TRBV20-1
CDR3: CSASVGQEVDNEQFF

V: TRBV20-1
CDR3: CSARKAGGEAFF

V: TRBV6-5
CDR3: CASSTGSFYEQYF

V: TRBV4-3
CDR3: CASSQENWSGQSYGYTF

V: TRBV6-5
CDR3: CASSDVGFSYNEQYF

V: TRBV28
CDR3: CASTSRTSSYEQYF